This passage covers 12 T cell receptor beta chains from one sample sequenced in a study of quantifying T cell responses using KT2 cells. Study details: Reverse transcription used primers in the TCR alpha and beta constant regions.

Each cDNA got a UMI-containing oligo ligated at its 3' end. First-round PCR used three to five cycles and beta primers RC1.1 and RC1.2 covering TRBC1 and TRBC2. MiXCR, applied by TCRdb to the UMI-ligation and nested PCR reads, yields one record per CDR3 protein. The sample includes tens of thousands of distinct CDR3 sequences, around 12% of them seen just once. Specimen: PBMCs spiked with cells of the T cell clone KT2. These receptors were taken from a human donor.

This clonotype was counted ten times or more. The V call is TRBV5-6, the J call TRBJ1-1; 7 bases are shared with TRBD1. This CDR3 has 15 residues. V trimming: 4 bases; J trimming: 1 base; junction bases outside the gene matches: 7. Germline lookup yields CDR1 SGHDT and CDR2 YYEEEE. The CDR3 here is CASSLLDRANTEAFF. CDR3 in DNA: TGTGCCAGCAGCCTTTTAGACAGGGCGAACACTGAAGCTTTCTTT.

This clonotype was picked up a small number of times. The V call is TRBV15, the J call TRBJ2-3; D is unclear. The germline V gene has CDR1 LNHNV and CDR2 YYDKDF (reference sequence). The CDR3 runs 16 residues. Between the trimmed V and J ends, which lost 1 base and 0 bases, there was a span of 11 bases. CDR3 region: CATSRVSQSSTDTQYF. CDR3 sequence (DNA): TGTGCCACCAGCAGAGTCTCACAGTCTAGCACAGATACGCAGTATTTT.

This clonotype was observed a handful of times. The chain uses TRBV5-6 and TRBJ2-5; 12 nucleotides align to TRBD2. Germline V CDR1 and CDR2: SGHDT, YYEEEE. This CDR3 contains 16 residues. The V and J ends lost 4 bases and 5 bases, in that order; junction bases with no gene match: 9. The CDR3 bases are TGTGCCAGCAGCGACGCTCTAGCGGGGGGGTATGAGACCCAGTACTTC. Translation gives CASSDALAGGYETQYF.

The sample holds a few counts of this clonotype. V usage is TRBV5-1 and J usage is TRBJ2-1; perhaps TRBD2 as D (6 bases). Germline loops: CDR1 SGHRS, CDR2 YFSETQ. The CDR3 totals 14 residues. V was clipped by 0 bases and J by 3 bases, with 7 bases between them. CDR3 loop: CASSLGGVYNEQFF. The CDR3 bases are TGCGCCAGCAGCTTGGGCGGGGTCTACAATGAGCAGTTCTTC.

The V gene is TRBV9, the J gene TRBJ1-4; D ambiguous. Trimming took 2 bases from V and 8 from J, leaving 16 bases between them. The CDR3 sequence is 15 residues long. Germline V CDR1 and CDR2: SGDLS, YYNGEE. The chain's CDR3 is CASSVGEFASEKLFF. CDR3 in DNA: TGTGCCAGCAGCGTCGGGGAGTTTGCGAGCGAAAAACTGTTTTTT.

The chain carries TRBV20-1 and TRBJ2-1; 9 bases map to TRBD2. J lost 4 bases, V lost 0 bases, and 7 bases had no gene match. This CDR3 spans 16 amino acids. Per germline, CDR1 DFQATT and CDR2 SNEGSKA (reference sequence). The CDR3 nucleotides are TGCAGTGCTAGAGATATAGCGGGAGAGGATTACAATGAGCAGTTCTTC. This sequence encodes CSARDIAGEDYNEQFF.

The chain links TRBV2 to TRBJ2-2, with 9 bases fitting TRBD1. Trimming at V came to 10 bases and at J to 4 bases, leaving 7 bases not matched to a gene. This CDR3 contains 14 residues. CDR1 SNHLY and CDR2 FYNNEI come from the germline V gene. The DNA of the CDR3 is TGTGCCACTAACCGGGACAGGGTCACCGGGGAGCTGTTTTTT. It yields the protein CATNRDRVTGELFF.

This clonotype turned up a few times. The V call is TRBV6-1, the J call TRBJ2-1; 11 bases align to TRBD1. The CDR3 runs to 16 residues. The junction had 10 bases not matched to a gene; V was cut back by 7 bases and J by 5 bases. Germline CDR1 is MNHNS and CDR2 is SASEGT. CDR3 in amino acids: CASIRVVGQGDNEQFF. CDR3 coding DNA: TGTGCCAGCATTCGGGTAGTGGGACAGGGGGACAATGAGCAGTTCTTC.

This chain uses TRBV4-3 with TRBJ1-1; a weak D match, TRBD1 (5 bases). Per the germline V gene, CDR1 is LGHNA and CDR2 is YSLEER. The CDR3 covers 15 residues. The V end was cut by 1 base, the J end by 5 bases, with 14 bases between. The CDR3 here is CASSQGSGWRTEAFF. The CDR3 DNA is TGCGCCAGCAGCCAAGGTTCAGGGTGGAGGACTGAAGCTTTCTTT.

The gene calls are TRBV2 and TRBJ2-5; 8 bases match TRBD1. The CDR3 loop spans 14 amino acids. Germline V gives CDR1 SNHLY, CDR2 FYNNEI. V gave up 7 bases and J gave up 2 bases; unmatched junction bases: 6. The DNA for the CDR3 is TGTGCCAGCACATTCAGGGGGCGACAAGAGACCCAGTACTTC. Protein product: CASTFRGRQETQYF.

This chain uses TRBV28 with TRBJ2-3, with D unresolved. The CDR3 has 14 amino acids. The ends were cut back, 3 bases at V and 6 bases at J, with 13 bases in the middle. Germline CDR1 and CDR2: MDHEN and SYDVKM. The CDR3 loop reads CASSFSGPSDTQYF. DNA for the CDR3: TGTGCCAGCAGTTTTTCGGGTCCATCCGATACGCAGTATTTT.

This clonotype came up many times. This sequence joins TRBV6-5 and TRBJ1-1; D might be TRBD1 (5 bases). The CDR3 is 13 residues long. The germline V and J ends were trimmed by 6 bases and 10 bases, with 18 bases remaining between them. The germline CDR1 and CDR2 sequences are MNHEY and SVGAGI. The CDR3 sequence: CASRGGPHVGAFF. Here the CDR3 DNA reads TGTGCCAGCAGGGGGGGACCCCACGTTGGAGCTTTCTTT.